This TCR beta chain was captured by sequencing in a study of beta chain features in type 1 diabetes (dated by TCRdb to 2017 to 2018). The study in broad terms: Mean age, gender distribution, total cell number and subset yield did not differ between patients and healthy donors. Naive and central memory subsets were obtained from all 28 donors, but regulatory and stem cell-like memory subsets were isolated from only 8 patients and roughly eight healthy donors. A total of some 110 million sorted cells were examined across all samples, and a strong correlation was observed between cell number per subset and RNA yield. The study compared the TCRB repertoires of sorted circulating CD4+ T cell subsets in recently diagnosed type 1 diabetes patients with those in matched healthy donors. Summary of the overall study and its limitations: Because cDNA was sequenced instead of genomic DNA, highly expressing activated cells could be over-represented, though the groups showed no difference in activation or CD3 levels. PCR might favor shorter templates, but patient and control samples were amplified and corrected together, so any skew would affect both groups equally. Fewer insertions and more nucleotide deletions at VDJ recombination sites were observed in patients with type 1 diabetes, implying thymic rearrangement abnormalities. The naive, central memory and regulatory TCRB repertoires appeared to resemble one another more closely among patients than among healthy donors. Because the HLA sub-analyses included only small numbers of individuals, any influence of HLA type on TCRB rearrangement was left unresolved. A moderate but significant shortening of TCRB CDR3 length was observed in type 1 diabetes patients in all four CD4+ subsets.

All of the isolated RNA was reverse transcribed with the High Capacity cDNA Reverse Transcription Kit, so expressed TCRB transcripts were sequenced. Deep immunoSEQ sequencing was applied to naive, central memory and regulatory T cell samples, giving an average of around 3.8 million total reads per sample. After sorted cells were lysed in RLT buffer, RNA was extracted with DNase-treated RNeasy Micro or Mini kits, with the choice depending on cell number. Each cell subset was processed on its own to prevent cross-contamination, while patient and healthy donor samples were processed together. The immunoSEQ multiplex PCR was used to amplify TCRB sequences from cDNA, generating 87-bp fragments that spanned the CDR3 region. Sequencing of the amplicons was done on the Illumina HiSeq platform. Concerning the study's data processing: PCR bias was corrected computationally using synthetic template baselines, and reads within Hamming distance 2 were collapsed, with unmergeable singletons discarded. By aligning reads against IMGT, V, D and J genes, CDR3 length, and insertions or deletions at six rearrangement sites were assigned. Within each subset, clonotype counts were normalized to the number of sorted cells before true diversity and Gini coefficients were calculated with the tcR R package. The overlap coefficient, calculated on TCRB nucleotide sequences, was used to measure repertoire sharing. Out-of-frame TCRB sequences from naive cells were analyzed to stand in for the pre-selection repertoire. Entries here come from immuneACCESS through TCRdb and include only in-frame sequences with V and J called. Some clones fail to appear in such tables; in the studies checked, an unresolved V gene covers under half of the shortfall, and the cause of the remainder is unknown. V and J calls and clone size are those listed in that table; D and trimming were worked out from the DNA. The sample table contains around 330,000 clones; only one count was recorded for approximately 10% of them. Of the sample, approximately 0.016% falls within the top ten clones.

Each donor gave one peripheral blood draw, roughly 120 mL on average, collected into heparinised tubes. A BD FACSAria II and a panel including CD45RO, CCR7, CD25, CD127, CD95 and CD27 were used to sort naive, central memory, regulatory and stem cell-like memory CD4+ T cells. Purity was above 98% for every sorted population. Right away, PBMCs were isolated by Lymphoprep density gradient centrifugation and were stained directly, with no culture step. So that batch effects would be minimized, each experiment stained and sorted samples in pairs, pairing one healthy donor with one patient. The table lists this clone with a few counts. Its recognized antigen is unknown. The sample holds no much larger clone one base away, and base qualities are not on file. Looking up the germline V gene (reference sequence) yields CDR1 LNHDA and CDR2 SQIVND. The CDR3 spans 16 residues, from the cysteine through the phenylalanine. CDR3 DNA only is kept here, 48 bases in frame from base 1. Trimming removed 9 bases from V and 5 bases from J; the gene matches leave 15 bases unexplained.

The clonotype originates from a woman in her twenties or thirties in good health. Rearrangement joined TRBV19 to TRBJ2-2; TRBD2 aligns with 7 central bases. The sequenced sample consisted of naive CD4+ T cells from blood. The cell subset or site label here, explained by the study, means: true naive CD4+ T cells. CDR3 region: CASRVAGSGRTGELFF. In nucleotides, the sequence is TGTGCCAGCAGAGTGGCAGGGTCCGGGAGGACCGGGGAGCTGTTTTTT.